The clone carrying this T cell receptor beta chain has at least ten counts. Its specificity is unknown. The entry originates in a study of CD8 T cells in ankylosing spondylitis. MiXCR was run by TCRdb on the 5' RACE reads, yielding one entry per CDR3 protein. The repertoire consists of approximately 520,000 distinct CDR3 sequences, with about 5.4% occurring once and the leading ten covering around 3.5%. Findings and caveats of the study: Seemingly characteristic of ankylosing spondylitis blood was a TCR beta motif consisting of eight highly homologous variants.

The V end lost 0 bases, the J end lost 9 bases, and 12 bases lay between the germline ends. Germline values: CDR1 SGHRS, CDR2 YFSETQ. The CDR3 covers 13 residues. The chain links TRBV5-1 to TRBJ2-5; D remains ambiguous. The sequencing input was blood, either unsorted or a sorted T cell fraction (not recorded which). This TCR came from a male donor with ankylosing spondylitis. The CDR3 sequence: CASSLGAQSPQYF. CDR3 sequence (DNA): TGCGCCAGCAGCTTGGGGGCTCAGAGTCCCCAGTACTTC.